The clone carrying this TCR beta chain was observed a handful of times. As yet, its antigen is unknown. The study ran its PCR with 60 Vbeta and 13 Jbeta primers. Some clones are missing from TCRdb's copy, which holds only in-frame ones; the method was immunoSEQ multiplex PCR. The repertoire holds around 150,000 clones, with roughly 85% as singletons. The sample originates from a study of cytomegalovirus exposure and HLA in healthy donors. Background on the study: Counted in an early data release were about 80 million unique TCRs from HLA-typed donors.

Germline CDR1 and CDR2: SGDLS and YYNGEE. Trimming removed 4 bases from V and 7 bases from J, with 14 bases in between. The CDR3 spans 13 residues. Study-wide points: Common viral pathogens seemed to be connected with several of the most significant clusters, according to a later analysis.

Sequenced sample: PBMCs. V gene TRBV9 combines with J gene TRBJ1-1; possible D gene TRBD1, 5 bases. This TCR was sampled from a man between 40 and 49 years old in good health and CMV-seropositive. Here the CDR3 DNA reads TGTGCCAGCAGCTCCTTCGACAGCCTTGAAGCTTTCTTT. It encodes CASSSFDSLEAFF.